The 9 T cell receptor beta chains below all came from one sample that was sequenced in a study of blood T cell repertoires in COVID-19. Some clones are missing from TCRdb's copy, which holds only in-frame ones; the method was immunoSEQ multiplex PCR. The sample includes approximately 280,000 clones, approximately 85% of them seen just once. Sample: peripheral blood. These receptors originate from a man between 45 and 60 years old with active or convalescent COVID-19.

As DNA, the CDR3 is TGTGCCGGACAAGGCCGCGGGGGCATTGATCAGCCCCAGCATTTT. Amino acid sequence: CAGQGRGGIDQPQHF. The chain links TRBV28 to TRBJ1-5, with a possible D match to TRBD1 (6 bases). CDR3 length equals 15 residues. Germline V CDR1 and CDR2: MDHEN, SYDVKM. Trimming pared 11 bases from V and 5 bases from J, leaving 22 bases between.

V usage is TRBV6-6 and J usage is TRBJ2-3; 8 bases agree with TRBD2. V lost 6 bases to trimming and J lost 2 bases; unmatched junction nucleotides: 7. This CDR3 is built from 15 residues. The germline CDR1 and CDR2 sequences are MNHNY and SVGAGI (reference sequence). The CDR3 here is CASSSGSAHTDTQYF. CDR3 bases: TGTGCCAGCAGCAGCGGGAGCGCTCACACAGATACGCAGTATTTT.

CDR3 in DNA: TGCAGCGTTGATCGTGCAGGACAAGAGACCCAGTACTTC. It encodes CSVDRAGQETQYF. This rearrangement joins TRBV29-1 to TRBJ2-5; D ambiguous. The V and J ends lost 3 bases and 2 bases respectively, with 10 bases between them. The CDR3 consists of 13 residues. The germline gives CDR1 SQVTM, CDR2 ANQGSEA.

V usage is TRBV4-3 and J usage is TRBJ2-2; 7 bases agree with TRBD1. The CDR3 extends over 14 amino acids. CDR1 and CDR2 from the germline V gene are LGHNA and YSLEER. The J segment lost 5 bases and the V segment lost 2 bases, leaving 2 bases of the junction unmatched. CDR3 nucleotide sequence: TGCGCCAGCAGCCAATCGACAGGGACCGGGGAGCTGTTTTTT. Translation gives CASSQSTGTGELFF.

The genes are TRBV10-2 and TRBJ2-1; D is ambiguous. V lost 3 bases and J 8 bases, leaving 2 bases between the germline ends. The CDR3 extends over 10 amino acids. Germline V gene data show CDR1 as WSHSY and CDR2 as SAAADI. The CDR3 reads CASSDYEQFF. The CDR3 DNA reads as TGCGCCAGCAGTGACTATGAGCAGTTCTTC.

The V gene is TRBV24-1, the J gene TRBJ1-5; D is unresolved. This CDR3 spans 12 amino acids. CDR1 KGHDR and CDR2 SFDVKD come from the germline V gene. Trimming shortened V by 4 bases and J by 5 bases, and 5 bases separated the two germline ends. The CDR3 DNA reads as TGTGCCACCAGTGAGTATGATCAGCCCCAGCATTTT. Protein sequence: CATSEYDQPQHF.

The CDR3 sequence is CALEFLAGGPGTQYF. The CDR3 region has the DNA TGTGCTTTGGAATTCCTAGCGGGAGGGCCGGGTACGCAGTATTTT. The chain carries TRBV30 and TRBJ2-3; 12 positions match TRBD2. This CDR3 contains 15 residues. Germline CDR1 GTSNPN, CDR2 SVGIG (reference sequence).

The CDR3 region is CASSLADRGRLFF. CDR3 bases: TGTGCCAGCAGTTTAGCCGACAGGGGGCGACTGTTTTTT. The V gene is TRBV12-3 or TRBV12-4, the J gene TRBJ1-4; 10 nucleotides align to TRBD1. The V gene end was trimmed by 0 bases and the J gene end by 13 bases; junction bases not matched to a gene: 2. The CDR3 runs to 13 residues.

The J gene is TRBJ2-7, the V gene TRBV5-4; D is unresolved. V lost 1 base, J lost 2 bases, and 10 bases lay in between. This CDR3 is 14 amino acids long. From germline, CDR1 is SGHNT and CDR2 YYREEE (reference sequence). This CDR3 reads CASSLKEPPYEQYF. CDR3 DNA sequence: TGTGCCAGCAGCTTGAAGGAGCCACCCTACGAGCAGTACTTC.